These 18 T cell receptor beta chains were sequenced from one sample in a study of breast tumors, draining lymph nodes, adjacent tissues. The lymph nodes were axillary draining lymph nodes from breast cancer patients. TCRdb fed the multiplex PCR reads into MiXCR, producing one record per CDR3 protein. The sample comprises 65,000 to 80,000 distinct CDR3 sequences, under 25% of which are singletons, and around 2.5% rests with the top ten. The specimen was axillary lymph node tissue. Receptors originate from a female donor with breast cancer. Some clones in this sample may be carry-over from other donors' samples.

This clonotype was counted ten times or more. J is TRBJ2-5 and V is TRBV10-3; D is undetermined. CDR3 length: 15 amino acids. Germline V gene lookup returns CDR1 ENHRY and CDR2 SYGVKD. The V gene lost 1 base and the J gene lost 2 bases, with 11 bases spanning the gap. Here the CDR3 DNA reads TGTGCCATCAGTGAGTGGGGTTACCGGCAAGAGACCCAGTACTTC. It encodes CAISEWGYRQETQYF.

The sample holds many counts of this clonotype. The genes are TRBV6-2 or TRBV6-3 and TRBJ1-4; D call uncertain. The CDR3 loop spans 14 amino acids. Germline loops: CDR1 MNHEY, CDR2 SVGEGT. The V end lost 2 bases, the J end lost 5 bases, and 9 bases lay between the germline ends. This CDR3 is CASSYPGINEKLFF. The CDR3 nucleotides read TGTGCCAGCAGTTACCCCGGAATAAATGAAAAACTGTTTTTT.

About this clonotype itself: This may be a read error, as it is one base from a much larger clone. The V call is TRBV7-2, the J call TRBJ2-2, with no clear D. The germline gives CDR1 SGHTA, CDR2 FQGNSA. The V end was cut by 5 bases, the J end by 6 bases, with 7 bases between. This CDR3 has 12 amino acids. DNA for the CDR3: TGTGCCAGCAGCCAGGCGTCCGGGGAGCTGTTTTTT. Its translation: CASSQASGELFF.

As regards this clonotype: It may be a read error: a sequence one base away is much more abundant. The V call is TRBV19, the J call TRBJ1-5; D possibly corresponds to TRBD1 (5 bases). The V end was cut by 4 bases, the J end by 7 bases, with 17 bases between. Germline V gives CDR1 LNHDA, CDR2 SQIVND (reference sequence). CDR3 size: 15 residues. The CDR3 reads CASSTKAGSGQPQHF. The DNA of the CDR3 is TGTGCCAGTAGTACTAAGGCAGGGTCTGGACAGCCCCAGCATTTT.

This clonotype was observed a handful of times. At one of its ends the junction is not consistent with the germline gene, which may arise from a read error. The rearrangement links TRBV5-4 to TRBJ2-3, with D unresolved. Germline CDR1 is SGHNT and CDR2 is YYREEE (reference sequence). The CDR3 consists of 12 residues. The CDR3 protein is CTSSLPADTQYF. The CDR3 DNA reads TGTACCAGCAGCTTGCCAGCAGATACGCAGTATTTT.

This clonotype was seen repeatedly, ten times or more. The chain carries TRBV4-1 and TRBJ2-2; no clear D gene. The CDR3 consists of 15 residues. V lost 4 bases and J lost 6, with 15 bases in between. The germline gives CDR1 MGHRA, CDR2 YSYEKL. The CDR3 sequence is CASSPRVLGPGELFF. The CDR3 nucleotides read TGCGCCAGCAGCCCACGGGTTCTCGGCCCCGGGGAGCTGTTTTTT.

This clonotype came up many times. V usage is TRBV2 and J usage is TRBJ2-1, with TRBD1 matching 12 bases. The CDR3 length is 16 residues. Germline V gene data show CDR1 as SNHLY and CDR2 as FYNNEI. Germline trimming cut 0 bases from V and 7 bases from J; bases unmatched to any gene: 4. This chain's CDR3 is CASSEARGQGANEQFF. In DNA form, the CDR3 reads TGTGCCAGCAGTGAAGCTCGGGGACAGGGGGCAAATGAGCAGTTCTTC.

A remark on this clonotype: This sequence may be a read error, since a much larger clone differs from it by one base. The rearrangement joins TRBV7-9 to TRBJ2-2, with D perhaps given as TRBD1 or TRBD2 (6 bases each). This CDR3 has 16 amino acids. The V gene lost 8 bases and the J gene lost 4 bases, with 20 bases spanning the gap. The germline CDR1 and CDR2 sequences are SEHNR and FQNEAQ (reference sequence). The CDR3 coding sequence is TGTGCCAGCGGTCGTGATGGGGGGCAGAGCACCGGGGAGCTGTTTTTT. It specifies CASGRDGGQSTGELFF.

This clonotype has at least ten counts. The rearrangement uses TRBV20-1 and TRBJ2-1, with TRBD2 matching over 13 bases. CDR1 and CDR2 (germline): DFQATT, SNEGSKA (reference sequence). Losses at the gene ends were 1 base for V and 6 bases for J; bases not matched to a gene: 0. CDR3 length: 14 amino acids. CDR3: CSARGTSGGNEQFF. The CDR3 DNA is TGCAGTGCTAGAGGGACTAGCGGGGGCAATGAGCAGTTCTTC.

Ten or more counts support this clonotype. The chain employs TRBV20-1 and TRBJ2-3; 7 bases fit TRBD2. Germline CDR1 DFQATT, CDR2 SNEGSKA (reference sequence). CDR3 size: 15 residues. The ends lost 3 bases at V and 6 bases at J; junction bases unmatched: 12. In DNA, the CDR3 is TGCAGTGCTAGGGCCTCACCCCAGGGAGGGGATACGCAGTATTTT. Translation gives CSARASPQGGDTQYF.

On this clonotype itself: Compared with germline, one end of the junction differs, possibly owing to a read error. This chain uses TRBV20-1 with TRBJ2-7; 10 bases line up with TRBD1. The germline CDR1 and CDR2 sequences are DFQATT and SNEGSKA (reference sequence). The CDR3 runs to 16 residues. In DNA form, the CDR3 reads TGCAGTGCTAGGTGCTCTTCTGGACAGGGGGGGTACGGGCAGTACTTC. It translates to CSARCSSGQGGYGQYF.

This clonotype has a count of ten or more. The rearrangement uses TRBV19 and TRBJ2-1; tentatively, D is TRBD2 (6 bases). The CDR3 spans 15 residues. Looked up from germline, CDR1 is LNHDA and CDR2 is SQIVND (reference sequence). The V end lost 3 bases, the J end lost 1 base, and 10 bases lay between the germline ends. CDR3 in DNA: TGTGCCAGTAGTATGGGGGGTTGGTCCTACAATGAGCAGTTCTTC. Amino acids: CASSMGGWSYNEQFF.

This clonotype was observed at least ten times. The CDR3 nucleotides are TGCGCCAGCAGCGGCCTCCTTCACAGGTCGGGTGAAAAACTGTTTTTT. Protein sequence: CASSGLLHRSGEKLFF. J is TRBJ1-4 and V is TRBV5-1, with D tentatively TRBD1 (5 bases). The CDR3 has 16 residues. V lost 4 bases and J lost 7, with 20 bases in between. Germline V lookup: CDR1 SGHRS, CDR2 YFSETQ.

This clonotype was detected many times. The rearrangement joins TRBV10-2 to TRBJ2-7; the D is unclear. CDR1 is WSHSY and CDR2 is SAAADI in the germline V gene. The CDR3 sequence is 13 residues long. Trimming removed 5 bases at V and 2 bases at J, with 10 bases between. The CDR3 sequence is CASSRTPTYEQYF. Here the CDR3 DNA reads TGCGCCAGCAGTCGGACCCCAACCTACGAGCAGTACTTC.

As regards this clonotype: A much larger clone sits a single nucleotide away, making a read error possible. Because the CDR3 is missing its conserved closing phenylalanine or tryptophan, this is likely a read error. This sequence joins TRBV2 and TRBJ2-2, with 14 bases aligning to TRBD2. The germline gives CDR1 SNHLY, CDR2 FYNNEI. With V trimmed by 6 bases and J by 6 bases, 9 bases remained unmatched. The CDR3 consists of 17 residues. In DNA form, the CDR3 reads TGTGCCAGCAGCCCGGGACTAGCGGGAGATAGGGCCGGGGAGCTGTTTCTT. It translates to CASSPGLAGDRAGELFL.

This clonotype has a count of ten or more. The V and J genes are TRBV10-3 and TRBJ2-1, with D perhaps matching TRBD1 or TRBD2 (6 bases each). The ends were cut back, 3 bases at V and 7 bases at J, with 13 bases in the middle. Germline V gene lookup returns CDR1 ENHRY and CDR2 SYGVKD. CDR3 length: 14 residues. The CDR3 loop is CAISERGANNEQFF. The DNA for the CDR3 is TGTGCCATCAGTGAAAGGGGGGCCAATAATGAGCAGTTCTTC.

This clonotype was picked up a small number of times. A much larger clone differs by one base, so this may be a read error. The V and J genes are TRBV7-2 and TRBJ2-2; a weak D match, TRBD1 (6 bases). CDR1 is SGHTA and CDR2 is FQGNSA in the germline V gene. The CDR3 consists of 15 residues. The CDR3 sequence: CASGLSFRGTGELFF. CDR3 in DNA: TGTGCCAGCGGCTTATCATTCAGGGGCACCGGGGAGCTGTTTTTT.

The table lists this clonotype with many counts. The chain is built from TRBV2 and TRBJ1-6; TRBD1 matches 9 bases. CDR3 size: 14 residues. The ends lost 3 bases at V and 9 bases at J; junction bases unmatched: 3. Germline V gene lookup returns CDR1 SNHLY and CDR2 FYNNEI. The CDR3 DNA follows: TGTGCCAGCAGTGACCGGGACAGGGCTTCACCCCTCCACTTT. Translated: CASSDRDRASPLHF.